These 25 T cell receptor beta chains were sequenced from one sample in a study of Graves' ophthalmopathy and Graves' hyperthyroidism. CDR3 regions of TCR beta were amplified from RNA transcripts. RT-PCR with HTBI primers came first, then second-round multiplex PCR. Each CDR3 protein is one row after TCRdb ran MiXCR on the multiplex PCR reads. The top ten clones hold roughly 7% of a sample with roughly 380,000 distinct CDR3 sequences, 15% of them seen once. The specimen was peripheral blood. These receptors were collected from a woman aged 18-35 years with stable Graves' hyperthyroidism.

In its sample, this clonotype was seen many times. V usage is TRBV6-2 or TRBV6-3 and J usage is TRBJ2-2; D may correspond to TRBD1 or TRBD2 (5 bases each). CDR1 and CDR2 from the germline V gene are MNHEY and SVGEGT. This CDR3 is 16 amino acids long. Trimming stripped 7 bases from V and 0 bases from J, with 15 bases between. The CDR3 protein is CASTPTGTANTGELFF. The CDR3 nucleotides are TGTGCCAGCACTCCAACCGGGACCGCGAACACCGGGGAGCTGTTTTTT.

At least ten counts were recorded for this clonotype. The rearrangement joins TRBV6-5 to TRBJ2-2; possible D gene TRBD2, 5 bases. CDR1 is MNHEY, CDR2 SVGAGI, per germline. With 4 bases removed from V and 0 bases from J, the gap between germline ends came to 12 bases. The CDR3 totals 16 residues. Here the CDR3 DNA reads TGTGCCAGCAGTTCCAGCGGCCGCCCGAACACCGGGGAGCTGTTTTTT. Residues: CASSSSGRPNTGELFF.

This clonotype was observed a few times. DNA of the CDR3: TGCGCCAGCAGCCGCCCAGGCCCGAGCTCCTACGAGCAGTACTTC. This encodes CASSRPGPSSYEQYF. V is TRBV4-1 and J is TRBJ2-7, with unresolved D. The CDR3 contains 15 residues. Germline-derived CDR1 and CDR2 are MGHRA and YSYEKL. Trimming removed 4 bases at V and 0 bases at J, with 13 bases between.

The V call is TRBV12-3 or TRBV12-4, the J call TRBJ2-4, with TRBD1 matching 7 bases. V dropped 6 bases and J dropped 0; count of bases not matched to a gene: 2. The CDR3 is 14 residues long. The CDR3 sequence is CASRTGLAKNIQYF. Here the CDR3 DNA reads TGTGCCAGCAGGACAGGGCTAGCCAAAAACATTCAGTACTTC.

J is TRBJ2-4 and V is TRBV6-5; 9 positions match TRBD1. The CDR3 extends over 15 amino acids. The germline gives CDR1 MNHEY, CDR2 SVGAGI. V shed 4 bases, J shed 7 bases, and the junction held 8 bases outside the gene matches. The CDR3 DNA follows: TGTGCCAGCAGTTGGGACAGGGCTATGGGGAACATTCAGTACTTC. Residues: CASSWDRAMGNIQYF.

In its sample, this clonotype was seen a few times. The DNA for the CDR3 is TGTGCCAGCAAGGCGGGTCCGGGGGGAGAGACCCAGTACTTC. Translating gives CASKAGPGGETQYF. J is TRBJ2-5 and V is TRBV6-1; 7 nucleotides line up with TRBD2. Germline trimming cut 7 bases from V and 4 bases from J; bases unmatched to any gene: 9. The CDR3 has 14 amino acids. In germline, CDR1 is MNHNS, CDR2 SASEGT.

This clonotype came up a few times. This could be a read error, since a much larger clone is one nucleotide away. This chain uses TRBV4-1 with TRBJ2-2; weak D call: TRBD2 (5 bases). Germline V gene lookup returns CDR1 MGHRA and CDR2 YSYEKL. The CDR3 length is 14 residues. CDR3 nucleotides: TGCGCCAGCAGCCAAGGGCCCCACACCGGGGAGCTGTTGTTT. Protein: CASSQGPHTGELLF.

Many counts were recorded for this clonotype. The chain combines TRBV5-1 with TRBJ1-1, with TRBD1 as a possible D gene (6 bases). Trimming removed 0 bases from V and 7 bases from J, with 13 bases in between. The CDR3 spans 14 residues. Germline V gene lookup returns CDR1 SGHRS and CDR2 YFSETQ. The CDR3 region is CASSLGRGLGEAFF. The CDR3 nucleotides read TGCGCCAGCAGCTTGGGGCGGGGGCTGGGTGAAGCTTTCTTT.

This clonotype was picked up a small number of times. A clone one base away is much larger, so this may be a read error. The rearrangement uses TRBV20-1 and TRBJ2-5, with a possible D match to TRBD2 (5 bases). Germline V gene data show CDR1 as DFQATT and CDR2 as SNEGSKA (reference sequence). The length of the CDR3 is 13 residues. The CDR3 spells CSAREGIRETKYF. CDR3 coding DNA: TGCAGTGCTAGAGAAGGGATAAGGGAGACCAAGTACTTC.

This clonotype was observed many times. This rearrangement joins TRBV19 to TRBJ2-5; D ambiguous. The CDR3 sequence is 14 residues long. Germline V lookup: CDR1 LNHDA, CDR2 SQIVND (reference sequence). Trimming took 3 bases from V and 2 from J, leaving 10 bases between them. The CDR3 region is CASSISHTQETQYF. DNA of the CDR3: TGTGCCAGTAGTATTTCACACACTCAAGAGACCCAGTACTTC.

Many counts were recorded for this clonotype. The chain links TRBV20-1 to TRBJ1-5; tentatively, D is TRBD1 (6 bases). From germline, CDR1 is DFQATT and CDR2 SNEGSKA (reference sequence). The CDR3 loop spans 13 amino acids. Deletions cut 6 bases from V and 5 bases from J, with 14 bases between. The CDR3 DNA reads TGCAGTGCGGGCCGGGACACGGATCAGCCCCAGCATTTT. The encoded protein is CSAGRDTDQPQHF.

As to this clonotype: A much larger clone sits a single nucleotide away, making a read error possible. This chain joins TRBV12-3 or TRBV12-4 and TRBJ1-5; 7 nucleotides align to TRBD1. The CDR3 length is 13 residues. As DNA, the CDR3 is TGTGTCAGCAGGGGGACAGTGGCTCAGCCCCAGCATTTT. It specifies CVSRGTVAQPQHF.

This clonotype was found many times. This chain joins TRBV2 and TRBJ2-5; perhaps TRBD2 as D (6 bases). Between the trimmed V and J ends, which lost 6 bases and 2 bases, there was a span of 13 bases. Germline assignment: CDR1 SNHLY and CDR2 FYNNEI. This CDR3 comprises 14 residues. The chain's CDR3 is CASSYGGEQETQYF. CDR3 bases: TGTGCCAGCAGCTACGGAGGGGAGCAAGAGACCCAGTACTTC. Full variable domain (outside the CDR3, taken from reference TRBV2 and TRBJ2-5): EPEVTQTPSHQVTQMGQEVILRCVPISNHLYFYWYRQILGQKVEFLVSFYNNEISEKSEIFDDQFSVERPDGSNFTLKIRSTKLEDSAMYFCASSYGGEQETQYFGPGTRLLVL.

This clonotype has only a few counts. One end of the junction does not line up with germline, which may come from a read error. The CDR3 DNA follows: TGCAGTGCTCGAGACCTGACAGGGCCCTCCTGGGCCAACGTCCTGACTTTC. Its protein product is CSARDLTGPSWANVLTF. The chain uses TRBV20-1 and TRBJ2-6; 7 bases line up with TRBD1. The CDR3 length is 17 residues. Germline CDR1 reads DFQATT; CDR2 reads SNEGSKA (reference sequence).

This clonotype has at least ten counts. The V gene is TRBV7-8, the J gene TRBJ2-5; 14 bases agree with TRBD2. Looked up from germline, CDR1 is SGHVS and CDR2 is FQNEAQ. This CDR3 spans 19 amino acids. J gave up 4 bases and V 5 bases, and 15 bases lay outside the gene matches. CDR3 loop: CASSPRLAGGVRLGETQYF. In nucleotides, the CDR3 is TGTGCCAGCAGCCCTAGACTAGCGGGGGGGGTTAGGTTAGGAGAGACCCAGTACTTC. Supplemented by reference TRBV7-8 and TRBJ2-5, the full variable domain reads GAGVSQSPRYKVAKRGQDVALRCDPISGHVSLFWYQQALGQGPEFLTYFQNEAQLDKSGLPSDRFFAERPEGSVSTLKIQRTQQEDSAVYLCASSPRLAGGVRLGETQYFGPGTRLLVL.

The chain couples TRBV27 to TRBJ1-5, with 7 bases identical to TRBD1. Trimming cost V 5 bases and J 7 bases; bases outside gene matches: 11. The CDR3 runs to 15 residues. The germline V gene has CDR1 MNHEY and CDR2 SMNVEV (reference sequence). In nucleotides, the CDR3 is TGTGCCAGCAGTGCAACGACAGGGTTCGCCCAGCCCCAGCATTTT. This encodes CASSATTGFAQPQHF.

This clonotype was counted many times. The V call is TRBV5-1, the J call TRBJ1-2, with D possibly matching TRBD1 (6 bases). V was shortened by 5 bases and J by 8 bases, with 16 bases between the two germline ends. The CDR3 loop spans 13 amino acids. Germline lookup yields CDR1 SGHRS and CDR2 YFSETQ. CDR3 sequence reads: CASRHPGAEGYTF. CDR3 coding DNA: TGCGCCAGCAGGCATCCGGGGGCTGAGGGCTACACCTTC.

This clonotype was picked up many times. V and J are TRBV2 and TRBJ1-5; no clear D gene. V was cut by 3 bases and J by 1 base, with 10 bases left in between. The germline CDR1 and CDR2 sequences are SNHLY and FYNNEI. The length of the CDR3 is 15 residues. This CDR3 is CASSDGVYSNQPQHF. The DNA for the CDR3 is TGTGCCAGCAGTGACGGGGTGTACAGCAATCAGCCCCAGCATTTT.

The table lists this clonotype with many counts. This chain links TRBV6-4 with TRBJ1-2, with D possibly matching TRBD1 (5 bases). The germline CDR1 and CDR2 sequences are MRHNA and SNTAGT. V lost 10 bases to trimming and J lost 10 bases, with 19 bases between them. The CDR3 is made up of 12 amino acids. The CDR3 sequence: CATPRGDRPYTF. CDR3 DNA sequence: TGTGCCACCCCTCGGGGGGACCGCCCCTACACCTTC.

Of note for this clonotype: At one boundary the junction diverges from the germline segment, which might be a read error. This rearrangement joins TRBV19 to TRBJ2-2; the match to TRBD2 covers 11 bases. The length of the CDR3 is 18 residues. CDR1 LNHDA and CDR2 SQIVND come from the germline V gene (reference sequence). The CDR3: CTSSRHLAGGSNTGELFF. The CDR3 coding sequence is TGTACCAGTAGTAGGCACCTAGCGGGGGGTTCGAACACCGGGGAGCTGTTTTTT.

This clonotype was observed at least ten times. The V call is TRBV6-5, the J call TRBJ1-5, with D unclear. CDR1 and CDR2 (germline): MNHEY, SVGAGI. V gave up 2 bases and J gave up 6 bases, with 8 bases separating them. This CDR3 region has 13 residues. DNA for the CDR3: TGTGCCAGCAGTTACGACATGGCTCAGCCCCAGCATTTT. It codes for CASSYDMAQPQHF.

This clonotype showed up many times. The chain uses TRBV6-1 and TRBJ1-1; D remains unclear. From germline, CDR1 is MNHNS and CDR2 SASEGT. V was shortened by 6 bases and J by 7 bases, with 15 bases between the two germline ends. The CDR3 extends over 13 amino acids. The CDR3 nucleotides read TGTGCCAGCAGCCCTAAAGGGCGGAGTGAAGCTTTCTTT. It yields the protein CASSPKGRSEAFF.

This clonotype was counted a few times. This chain connects TRBV5-6 to TRBJ2-7; perhaps TRBD1 as D (6 bases). Trimming cost V 3 bases and J 4 bases, with 14 bases left between them. This CDR3 is 14 amino acids long. Germline values: CDR1 SGHDT, CDR2 YYEEEE. The CDR3 loop is CASSSPWGQYEQYF. In DNA, the CDR3 is TGTGCCAGCAGCTCCCCCTGGGGGCAATACGAGCAGTACTTC.

This clonotype came up a few times. This rearrangement joins TRBV10-3 to TRBJ2-5; 7 bases map to TRBD2. The CDR3 extends over 16 amino acids. The J segment lost 1 base and the V segment lost 0 bases, leaving 5 bases of the junction unmatched. From germline, CDR1 is ENHRY and CDR2 SYGVKD. This CDR3 reads CAISESGAGIQETQYF. The DNA of the CDR3 is TGTGCCATCAGTGAGTCTGGAGCGGGGATCCAAGAGACCCAGTACTTC.

This clonotype was seen many times. The rearrangement links TRBV6-2 or TRBV6-3 to TRBJ2-5, with TRBD2 as a possible D gene (6 bases). The germline CDR1 and CDR2 sequences are MNHEY and SVGEGT. The V end was cut by 5 bases, the J end by 5 bases, with 18 bases between. The CDR3 is made up of 15 amino acids. The CDR3 is CASSDGPGLRETQYF. Here the CDR3 DNA reads TGTGCCAGCAGTGACGGACCGGGACTTAGGGAGACCCAGTACTTC.